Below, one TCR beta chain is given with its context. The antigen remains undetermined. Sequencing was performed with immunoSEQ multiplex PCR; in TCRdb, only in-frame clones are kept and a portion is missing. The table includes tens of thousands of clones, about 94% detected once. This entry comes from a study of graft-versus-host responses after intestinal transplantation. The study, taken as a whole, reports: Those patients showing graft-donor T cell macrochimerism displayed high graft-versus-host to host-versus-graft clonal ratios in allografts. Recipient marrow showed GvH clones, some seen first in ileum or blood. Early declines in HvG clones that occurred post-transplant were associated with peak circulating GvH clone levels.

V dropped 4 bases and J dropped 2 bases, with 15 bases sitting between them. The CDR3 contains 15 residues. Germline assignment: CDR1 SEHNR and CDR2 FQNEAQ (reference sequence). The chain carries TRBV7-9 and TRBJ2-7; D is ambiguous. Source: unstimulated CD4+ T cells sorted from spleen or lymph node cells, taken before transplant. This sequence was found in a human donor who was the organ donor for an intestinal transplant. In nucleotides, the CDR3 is TGTGCCAGCAGCTCGGACCGCTACCTTACCTACGAGCAGTACTTC. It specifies CASSSDRYLTYEQYF.